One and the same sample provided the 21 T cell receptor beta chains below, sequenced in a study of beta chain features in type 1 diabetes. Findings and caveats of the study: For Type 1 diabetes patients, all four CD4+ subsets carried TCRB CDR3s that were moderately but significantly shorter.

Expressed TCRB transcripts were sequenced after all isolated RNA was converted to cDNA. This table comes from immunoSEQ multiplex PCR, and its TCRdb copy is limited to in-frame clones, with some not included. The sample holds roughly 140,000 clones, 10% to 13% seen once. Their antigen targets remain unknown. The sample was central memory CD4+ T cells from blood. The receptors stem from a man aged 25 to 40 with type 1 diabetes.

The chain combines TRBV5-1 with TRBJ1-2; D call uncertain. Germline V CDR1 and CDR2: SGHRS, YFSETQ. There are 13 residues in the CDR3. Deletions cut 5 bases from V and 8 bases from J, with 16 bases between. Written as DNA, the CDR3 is TGCGCCAGCAGTCCACGGGATAATAGGGGCTACACCTTC. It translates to CASSPRDNRGYTF.

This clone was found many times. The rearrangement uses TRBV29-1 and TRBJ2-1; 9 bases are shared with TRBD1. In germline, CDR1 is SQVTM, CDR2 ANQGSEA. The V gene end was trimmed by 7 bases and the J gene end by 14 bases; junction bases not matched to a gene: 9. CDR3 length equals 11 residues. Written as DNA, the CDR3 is TGCAGCGGGGGGTCCGGGGACAGGGAGTTCTTC. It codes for CSGGSGDREFF.

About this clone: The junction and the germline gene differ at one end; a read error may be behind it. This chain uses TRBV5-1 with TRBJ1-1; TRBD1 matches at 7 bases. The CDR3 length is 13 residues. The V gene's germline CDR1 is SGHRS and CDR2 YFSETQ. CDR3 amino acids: CASSYYTGDEPLF. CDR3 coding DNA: TGCGCCAGCAGCTACTACACAGGGGACGAACCTCTTTTT.

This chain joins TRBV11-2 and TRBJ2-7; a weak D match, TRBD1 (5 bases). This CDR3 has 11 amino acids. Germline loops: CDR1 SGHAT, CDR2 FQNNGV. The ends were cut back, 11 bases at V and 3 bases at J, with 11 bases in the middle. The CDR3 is CALGQGYEQYF. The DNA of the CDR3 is TGTGCCCTTGGCCAGGGCTACGAGCAGTACTTC.

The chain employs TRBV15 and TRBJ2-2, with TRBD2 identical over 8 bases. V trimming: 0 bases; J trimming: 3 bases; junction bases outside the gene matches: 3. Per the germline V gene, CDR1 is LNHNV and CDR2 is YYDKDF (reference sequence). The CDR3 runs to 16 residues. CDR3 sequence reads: CATSRDAGGYTGELFF. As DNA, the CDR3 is TGTGCCACCAGCAGAGACGCGGGAGGTTACACCGGGGAGCTGTTTTTT.

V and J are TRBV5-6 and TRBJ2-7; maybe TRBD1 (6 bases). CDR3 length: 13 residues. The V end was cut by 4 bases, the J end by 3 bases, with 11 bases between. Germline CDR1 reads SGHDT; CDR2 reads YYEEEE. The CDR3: CASSAGQHYEQYF. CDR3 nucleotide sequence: TGTGCCAGCAGCGCCGGACAGCACTACGAGCAGTACTTC.

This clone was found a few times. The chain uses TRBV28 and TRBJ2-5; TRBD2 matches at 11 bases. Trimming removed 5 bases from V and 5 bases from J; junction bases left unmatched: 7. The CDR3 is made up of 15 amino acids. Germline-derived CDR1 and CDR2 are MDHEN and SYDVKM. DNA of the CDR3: TGTGCCAGCAGTGAAGCTAGCGGGAGGATGGAGACCCAGTACTTC. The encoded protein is CASSEASGRMETQYF.

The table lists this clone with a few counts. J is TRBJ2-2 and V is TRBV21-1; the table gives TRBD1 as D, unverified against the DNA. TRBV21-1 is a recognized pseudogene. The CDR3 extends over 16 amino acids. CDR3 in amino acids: CASSKRDRGDTGELFF. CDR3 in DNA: TGTGCCAGCAGCAAGCGGGACAGGGGAGACACCGGGGAGCTGTTTTTT.

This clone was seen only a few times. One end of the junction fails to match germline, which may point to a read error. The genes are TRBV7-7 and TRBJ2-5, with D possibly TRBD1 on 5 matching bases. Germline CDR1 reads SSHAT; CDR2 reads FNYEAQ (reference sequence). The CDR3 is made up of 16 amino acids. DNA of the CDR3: TGTGCTAGCAGCTTAGAGGACCAGGGCTTCGGAGAGACCCAGTACTTC. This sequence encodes CASSLEDQGFGETQYF.

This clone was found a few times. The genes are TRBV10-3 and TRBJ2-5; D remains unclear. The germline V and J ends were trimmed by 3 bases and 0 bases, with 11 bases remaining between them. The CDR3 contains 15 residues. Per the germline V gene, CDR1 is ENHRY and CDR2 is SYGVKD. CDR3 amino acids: CAISDANGHQETQYF. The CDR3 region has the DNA TGTGCCATCAGTGATGCAAACGGTCACCAAGAGACCCAGTACTTC.

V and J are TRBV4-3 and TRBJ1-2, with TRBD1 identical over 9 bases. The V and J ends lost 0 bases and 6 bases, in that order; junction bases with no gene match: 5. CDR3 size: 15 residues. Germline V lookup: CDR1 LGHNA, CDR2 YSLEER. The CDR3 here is CASSQDLRTGDGYTF. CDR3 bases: TGCGCCAGCAGCCAAGATCTCCGGACAGGGGATGGCTACACCTTC.

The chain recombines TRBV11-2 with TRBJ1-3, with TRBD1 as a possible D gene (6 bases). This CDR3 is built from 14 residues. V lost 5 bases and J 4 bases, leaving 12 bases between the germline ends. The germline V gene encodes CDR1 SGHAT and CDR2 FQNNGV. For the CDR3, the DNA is TGTGCCAGCAGCCTAGGACAGAGGGGAAACACCATATATTTT. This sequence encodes CASSLGQRGNTIYF.

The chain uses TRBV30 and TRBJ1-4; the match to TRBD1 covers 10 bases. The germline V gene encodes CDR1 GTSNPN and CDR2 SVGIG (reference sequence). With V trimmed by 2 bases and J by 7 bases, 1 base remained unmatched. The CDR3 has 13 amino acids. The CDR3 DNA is TGTGCCTGGAGTCGGACAGGGGGTGAAAAACTGTTTTTT. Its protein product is CAWSRTGGEKLFF.

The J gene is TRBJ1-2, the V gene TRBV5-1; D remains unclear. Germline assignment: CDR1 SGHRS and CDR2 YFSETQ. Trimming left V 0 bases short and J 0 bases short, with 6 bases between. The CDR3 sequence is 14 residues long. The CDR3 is CASSLASSNYGYTF. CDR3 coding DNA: TGCGCCAGCAGCTTGGCCAGTTCTAACTATGGCTACACCTTC.

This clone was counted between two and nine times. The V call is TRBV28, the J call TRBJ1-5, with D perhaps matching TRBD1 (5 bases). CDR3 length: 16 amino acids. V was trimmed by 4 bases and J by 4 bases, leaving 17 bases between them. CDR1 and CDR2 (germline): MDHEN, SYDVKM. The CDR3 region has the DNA TGTGCCAGCAGTTCACCGTTGGGTAGGGGTAATCAGCCCCAGCATTTT. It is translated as CASSSPLGRGNQPQHF. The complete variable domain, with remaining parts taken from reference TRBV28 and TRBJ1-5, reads DVKVTQSSRYLVKRTGEKVFLECVQDMDHENMFWYRQDPGLGLRLIYFSYDVKMKEKGDIPEGYSVSREKKERFSLILESASTNQTSMYLCASSSPLGRGNQPQHFGDGTRLSIL.

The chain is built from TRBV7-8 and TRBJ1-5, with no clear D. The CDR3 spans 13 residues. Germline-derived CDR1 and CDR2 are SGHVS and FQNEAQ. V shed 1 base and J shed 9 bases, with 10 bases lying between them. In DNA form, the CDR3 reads TGTGCCAGCAGCTTAGTGGAGCATCGGCCCCAGCATTTT. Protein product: CASSLVEHRPQHF.

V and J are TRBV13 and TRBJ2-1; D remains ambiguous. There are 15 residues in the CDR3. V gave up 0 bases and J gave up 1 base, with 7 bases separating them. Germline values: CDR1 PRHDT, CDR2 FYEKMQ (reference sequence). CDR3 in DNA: TGTGCCAGCAGCTTAGGTCGGCGGTCCTACAATGAGCAGTTCTTC. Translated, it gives CASSLGRRSYNEQFF. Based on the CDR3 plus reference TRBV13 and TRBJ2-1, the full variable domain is AAGVIQSPRHLIKEKRETATLKCYPIPRHDTVYWYQQGPGQDPQFLISFYEKMQSDKGSIPDRFSAQQFSDYHSELNMSSLELGDSALYFCASSLGRRSYNEQFFGPGTRLTVL.

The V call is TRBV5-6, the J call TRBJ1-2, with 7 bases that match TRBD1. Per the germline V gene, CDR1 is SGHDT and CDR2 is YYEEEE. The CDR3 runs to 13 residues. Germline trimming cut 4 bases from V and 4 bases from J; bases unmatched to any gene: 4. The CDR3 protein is CASSLDRVYGYTF. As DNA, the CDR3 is TGTGCCAGCAGCCTTGACAGGGTCTATGGCTACACCTTC.

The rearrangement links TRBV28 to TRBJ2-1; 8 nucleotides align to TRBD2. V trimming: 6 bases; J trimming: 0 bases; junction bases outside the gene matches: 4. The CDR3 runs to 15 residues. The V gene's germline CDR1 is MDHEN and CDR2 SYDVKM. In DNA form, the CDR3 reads TGTGCCAGCAGCAGCGGGACTAGCTCCTACAATGAGCAGTTCTTC. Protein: CASSSGTSSYNEQFF.

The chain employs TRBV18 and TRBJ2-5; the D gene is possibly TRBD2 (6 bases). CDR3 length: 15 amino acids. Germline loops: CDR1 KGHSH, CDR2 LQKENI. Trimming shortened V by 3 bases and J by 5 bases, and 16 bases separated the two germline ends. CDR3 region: CASSPRGTPEETQYF. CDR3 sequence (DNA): TGTGCCAGCTCACCGCGGGGAACCCCGGAGGAGACCCAGTACTTC.

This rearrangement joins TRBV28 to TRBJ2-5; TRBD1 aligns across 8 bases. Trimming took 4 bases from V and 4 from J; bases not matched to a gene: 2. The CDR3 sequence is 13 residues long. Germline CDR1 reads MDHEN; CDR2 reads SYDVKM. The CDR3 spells CASSSDRGETQYF. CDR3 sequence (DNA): TGTGCCAGCAGTTCCGACAGGGGAGAGACCCAGTACTTC.